This T cell receptor (beta chain) is from a study of regulatory T cells in long-lasting Graves disease. The germline gives CDR1 SGHRS, CDR2 YFSETQ. Deletions cut 3 bases from V and 0 bases from J, with 11 bases between. The CDR3 has 15 amino acids. This clonotype was detected only once. Time point meaning: persistent/refractory GD, antithyroid drugs over 5 years with positive TRAb. PBMCs were the source of the RNA used for TCR sequencing. In building TCR beta libraries, iRepertoire HTBI primers were used together with Arm-PCR of CDR3 regions. Each CDR3 protein gets one entry after TCRdb re-called the multiplex PCR reads with MiXCR. The table includes 300,000 to 500,000 distinct CDR3 sequences, roughly 20% detected once.

Here the sequenced sample was peripheral blood mononuclear cells (PBMCs), taken when the disease was refractory, from a patient treated with antithyroid drugs. This TCR was recovered from a female donor with Graves disease. V usage is TRBV5-1 and J usage is TRBJ2-3; no clear D gene. CDR3 region: CASSSQSPSTDTQYF. The CDR3 region has the DNA TGCGCCAGCAGCTCCCAGTCTCCAAGCACAGATACGCAGTATTTT. Supplemented by reference TRBV5-1 and TRBJ2-3, the full variable domain reads KAGVTQTPRYLIKTRGQQVTLSCSPISGHRSVSWYQQTPGQGLQFLFEYFSETQRNKGNFPGRFSGRQFSNSRSEMNVSTLELGDSALYLCASSSQSPSTDTQYFGPGTRLTVL.